A single sample is the source of the 29 T cell receptor beta chains below, sequenced in a study of CD8+CD57+ T cells in acquired aplastic anemia. The template used for profiling TCR beta VDJ and CDR3 was genomic DNA. MiXCR was run by TCRdb on the reads, yielding one entry per CDR3 protein. The sample consists of about 210,000 distinct CDR3 sequences, 60% to 65% of them appearing once. Material for sequencing was sorted CD4+, CD8+, or CD8+CD57+ T cells (not recorded which) from PBMCs. These receptors were collected from a human donor in good health.

V and J are TRBV14 and TRBJ2-7; D may be TRBD1 (6 bases). V was pared by 1 base and J by 3 bases, with 7 bases between. Per the germline V gene, CDR1 is SGHDN and CDR2 is FVKESK. The CDR3 totals 13 residues. The DNA of the CDR3 is TGTGCCAGCAGCCAAGCAGGGGTCTACGAGCAGTACTTC. Translated: CASSQAGVYEQYF.

V usage is TRBV10-3 and J usage is TRBJ1-2, with 8 nucleotides matching TRBD1. Germline loops: CDR1 ENHRY, CDR2 SYGVKD. With V trimmed by 6 bases and J by 3 bases, 9 bases remained unmatched. The CDR3 loop spans 15 amino acids. CDR3 bases: TGTGCCATCAGGGGACCGACAGGGGAAGACTATGGCTACACCTTC. Its translation is CAIRGPTGEDYGYTF.

This clonotype was observed a handful of times. The chain's CDR3 is CAIGDRQNTEAFF. The CDR3 DNA is TGTGCCATAGGGGACAGACAGAACACTGAAGCTTTCTTT. This chain links TRBV10-3 with TRBJ1-1, with 7 nucleotides matching TRBD1. Germline V lookup: CDR1 ENHRY, CDR2 SYGVKD. The CDR3 covers 13 residues. J was trimmed by 1 base and V by 9 bases; bases with no gene match: 5.

The chain combines TRBV10-3 with TRBJ1-2; no reliable D call. The V end lost 2 bases, the J end lost 4 bases, and 8 bases lay between the germline ends. Looked up from germline, CDR1 is ENHRY and CDR2 is SYGVKD. CDR3 length: 13 residues. CDR3 region: CAISEPGSYGYTF. The CDR3, as DNA: TGTGCCATCAGTGAGCCCGGTTCCTATGGCTACACCTTC.

Turning to this clonotype: A much larger clone differs from this one at a single base, so this may be a read error. V usage is TRBV6-1 and J usage is TRBJ1-1; D is ambiguous. The CDR3 sequence is 15 residues long. V was cut by 3 bases and J by 2 bases, with 13 bases left in between. The V gene's germline CDR1 is MNHNS and CDR2 SASEGT. The CDR3 spells CASSDGLGSNTEAFF. DNA of the CDR3: TGTGCCAGCAGTGACGGTTTGGGCAGTAACACTGAAGCTTTCTTT.

This clonotype occurred many times. The rearrangement links TRBV20-1 to TRBJ1-1; D gene ambiguous. Between the trimmed V and J ends, which lost 3 bases and 4 bases, there was a span of 12 bases. Germline CDR1 DFQATT, CDR2 SNEGSKA (reference sequence). There are 13 residues in the CDR3. The chain's CDR3 is CSASSGSATEAFF. The CDR3 DNA follows: TGCAGTGCTAGTTCGGGGAGCGCCACTGAAGCTTTCTTT.

The rearrangement links TRBV15 to TRBJ2-7, with no clear D. CDR3 size: 14 residues. V lost 3 bases and J 0 bases, leaving 9 bases between the germline ends. The V gene's germline CDR1 is LNHNV and CDR2 YYDKDF (reference sequence). CDR3 DNA: TGTGCCACCAGCAGGAATCCGAGCTCCTACGAGCAGTACTTC. Its translation is CATSRNPSSYEQYF.

V and J are TRBV10-3 and TRBJ1-5, with D perhaps matching TRBD1 (5 bases). Trimming pared 3 bases from V and 2 bases from J, leaving 8 bases between. The V gene's germline CDR1 is ENHRY and CDR2 SYGVKD. The CDR3 sequence is 14 residues long. CDR3 DNA: TGTGCCATCAGTGAAGGGGTTCGCAATCAGCCCCAGCATTTT. This codes for CAISEGVRNQPQHF.

The genes are TRBV20-1 and TRBJ2-3; 10 bases match TRBD2. V lost 5 bases, J lost 1 base, and 3 bases stayed unmatched. CDR3 length: 14 amino acids. Germline CDR1 and CDR2: DFQATT and SNEGSKA (reference sequence). In nucleotides, the CDR3 is TGCAGTGCTTCCGGGACTAGCGGCACAGATACGCAGTATTTT. Its protein product is CSASGTSGTDTQYF.

The chain combines TRBV7-8 with TRBJ2-1, with 8 bases fitting TRBD2. The germline CDR1 and CDR2 sequences are SGHVS and FQNEAQ. The V and J ends lost 5 bases and 4 bases, in that order; junction bases with no gene match: 7. The CDR3 has 15 residues. CDR3 nucleotides: TGTGCCAGCAGCGACGGCGGGGGGATGTACAATGAGCAGTTCTTC. This codes for CASSDGGGMYNEQFF.

In this sample, this clonotype turned up many times. The chain employs TRBV7-2 and TRBJ2-2; D gene unclear. Germline V lookup: CDR1 SGHTA, CDR2 FQGNSA. The CDR3 contains 13 residues. V dropped 2 bases and J dropped 0 bases, with 1 base sitting between them. CDR3 nucleotides: TGTGCCAGCAGCTTACCGAACACCGGGGAGCTGTTTTTT. Its protein is CASSLPNTGELFF.

This clonotype was detected a few times. A read error is likely, as this CDR3 ends without the conserved phenylalanine or tryptophan. It is unclear where the CDR3 begins or ends on the DNA, so no DNA is shown, and the CDR3 is as TCRdb lists it. V usage is TRBV10-3 and J usage is TRBJ2-6; the D call in the table, TRBD2, was not verified against the DNA. CDR1 is ENHRY and CDR2 is SYGVKD in the germline V gene. The CDR3 length is 10 residues, termini included. CDR3 protein: CAISESSLAG.

This clonotype was detected many times. V usage is TRBV10-3 and J usage is TRBJ2-7, with 7 bases identical to TRBD2. The CDR3 is 12 residues long. The J segment lost 5 bases and the V segment lost 10 bases, leaving 8 bases of the junction unmatched. Germline V CDR1 and CDR2: ENHRY, SYGVKD. Here the CDR3 reads CASWGGPDEQYF. For the CDR3, the DNA is TGTGCCAGCTGGGGAGGGCCTGACGAGCAGTACTTC.

This rearrangement joins TRBV19 to TRBJ2-5, with D maybe TRBD1 (6 bases). Germline CDR1 is LNHDA and CDR2 is SQIVND (reference sequence). The CDR3 sequence is 15 residues long. Trimming pared 0 bases from V and 1 base from J, leaving 9 bases between. The CDR3 DNA reads TGTGCCAGTAGTATAGAGACAGGAGGCCAAGAGACCCAGTACTTC. Protein sequence: CASSIETGGQETQYF.

As concerns this clonotype: With a much larger clone just one base away, this may be a read error. The chain has TRBV4-1 and TRBJ2-1; TRBD2 agrees at 7 bases. The V segment lost 0 bases and the J segment 10 bases; nucleotides outside the gene matches: 15. The CDR3 runs 17 residues. Looked up from germline, CDR1 is MGHRA and CDR2 is YSYEKL. As DNA, the CDR3 is TGCGCCAGCAGCCAAGACTCTTCAGCGGCGGGAGCATTCGAGCAGTTCTTC. Its protein product is CASSQDSSAAGAFEQFF.

The rearrangement joins TRBV2 to TRBJ2-5, with TRBD2 matching 8 bases. V was pared by 1 base and J by 7 bases, with 2 bases of the junction left unmatched. CDR3 length: 13 amino acids. The germline CDR1 and CDR2 sequences are SNHLY and FYNNEI. Here the CDR3 reads CASSEGTSRTQYF. The CDR3 DNA follows: TGTGCCAGCAGTGAAGGGACTAGCAGGACCCAGTACTTC.

In this sample, this clonotype turned up many times. The V gene is TRBV9, the J gene TRBJ1-5; the D gene is possibly TRBD1 (6 bases). The CDR3 is 14 residues long. Germline lookup yields CDR1 SGDLS and CDR2 YYNGEE. With 4 bases removed from V and 11 bases from J, the gap between germline ends came to 19 bases. CDR3 sequence (DNA): TGTGCCAGCAGCCCCGGGGGGGGCTGGGAGTCCCAGCATTTT. It codes for CASSPGGGWESQHF. Filled out from reference TRBV9 and TRBJ1-5, the complete variable domain reads DSGVTQTPKHLITATGQRVTLRCSPRSGDLSVYWYQQSLDQGLQFLIQYYNGEERAKGNILERFSAQQFPDLHSELNLSSLELGDSALYFCASSPGGGWESQHFGDGTRLSIL.

This clonotype was detected only once. This chain joins TRBV10-2 and TRBJ1-4; D perhaps matches TRBD1 (5 bases). Trimming shortened V by 8 bases and J by 5 bases, and 21 bases separated the two germline ends. Germline CDR1 reads WSHSY; CDR2 reads SAAADI. The CDR3 contains 16 residues. The CDR3 spells CASAAGLGRSNEKLFF. As DNA, the CDR3 is TGCGCCAGCGCGGCCGGCCTGGGACGGAGCAATGAAAAACTGTTTTTT.

This clonotype has more than one count but fewer than ten. The chain joins TRBV19 to TRBJ2-7; unclear D gene. In germline, CDR1 is LNHDA, CDR2 SQIVND (reference sequence). Trimming left V 1 base short and J 6 bases short, with 10 bases between. The CDR3 is made up of 13 amino acids. In DNA form, the CDR3 reads TGTGCCAGTAGTATAGTAGCTGAGTCCGAGCAGTACTTC. Encoded protein: CASSIVAESEQYF.

The chain uses TRBV25-1 and TRBJ2-7; no clear D. Trimming shortened V by 2 bases and J by 5 bases, and 10 bases separated the two germline ends. Germline V gives CDR1 MGHDK, CDR2 SYGVNS. The CDR3 consists of 13 residues. The CDR3 loop reads CASSEQTPHEQYF. As DNA, the CDR3 is TGTGCCAGCAGTGAACAGACACCCCACGAGCAGTACTTC.

The chain employs TRBV19 and TRBJ2-3, with D tentatively TRBD1 (7 bases). Looked up from germline, CDR1 is LNHDA and CDR2 is SQIVND (reference sequence). The CDR3 runs to 15 residues. Trimming took off 6 bases at V and 5 bases at J, with 18 bases between the two ends. The CDR3 sequence: CASSPGGSRGDTQYF. The CDR3 DNA reads as TGTGCCAGTAGCCCAGGGGGGAGTAGGGGAGATACGCAGTATTTT.

The gene calls are TRBV24-1 and TRBJ2-6; D is unresolved. V was clipped by 7 bases and J by 3 bases, with 15 bases between them. CDR1 and CDR2 from the germline V gene are KGHDR and SFDVKD. The CDR3 is made up of 16 amino acids. The DNA of the CDR3 is TGTGCCACCAGAGAGGTCGTAATTGGTGGGGCCAACGTCCTGACTTTC. Protein: CATREVVIGGANVLTF.

This chain uses TRBV7-3 with TRBJ1-2, with D perhaps matching TRBD1 (5 bases). The length of the CDR3 is 16 residues. Trimming left V 5 bases short and J 2 bases short, with 18 bases between. Germline loops: CDR1 SGHTA, CDR2 FQGTGA. CDR3 residues: CASSLPGTPVNYGYTF. CDR3 in DNA: TGTGCCAGCAGCCTCCCCGGGACGCCAGTAAACTATGGCTACACCTTC.

Comment on this clonotype: One end of the junction varies from germline; a read error may be responsible. The chain carries TRBV4-2 and TRBJ2-6; 11 nucleotides match TRBD2. The CDR3 consists of 16 residues. CDR1 LGHNA and CDR2 YNFKEQ come from the germline V gene. CDR3 in amino acids: CASSQDSSGGAYVLTF. DNA of the CDR3: TGTGCCAGCAGCCAAGATAGTAGCGGGGGGGCCTACGTCCTGACTTTC.

This clonotype has a single count. In this CDR3 the conserved last residue, phenylalanine or tryptophan, is missing, so a read error is likely. The chain carries TRBV7-9 and TRBJ2-3, with 7 bases matching TRBD2. The trim removed 4 bases at V and 2 bases at J, leaving 6 bases unmatched. The CDR3 sequence is 15 residues long. Germline V gene sequence: CDR1 SEHNR, CDR2 FQNEAQ (reference sequence). This CDR3 reads CASSSTGLDTDTQYL. In DNA, the CDR3 is TGTGCCAGCAGCTCCACCGGACTAGACACAGATACGCAGTATCTT.

This rearrangement joins TRBV10-2 to TRBJ2-3; 11 bases align to TRBD2. Germline V gene lookup returns CDR1 WSHSY and CDR2 SAAADI. The CDR3 totals 18 residues. V gave up 2 bases and J gave up 1 base; unmatched junction bases: 8. The CDR3 region has the DNA TGCGCCAGCAGTGAGATGGCGGCTAGCGGGGGGCGCACAGATACGCAGTATTTT. As protein: CASSEMAASGGRTDTQYF.

Here the CDR3 DNA reads TGTGCCAGCAGGCTGGGGAGGGCCTCGTCCTACGAGCAGTACTTC. Translated: CASRLGRASSYEQYF. The chain uses TRBV2 and TRBJ2-7; 7 bases line up with TRBD2. The CDR3 contains 15 residues. Germline CDR1 is SNHLY and CDR2 is FYNNEI. J lost 1 base, V lost 6 bases, and 9 bases had no gene match. Drawing the rest from reference TRBV2 and TRBJ2-7, the complete variable domain is EPEVTQTPSHQVTQMGQEVILRCVPISNHLYFYWYRQILGQKVEFLVSFYNNEISEKSEIFDDQFSVERPDGSNFTLKIRSTKLEDSAMYFCASRLGRASSYEQYFGPGTRLTVT.

This chain uses TRBV7-8 with TRBJ2-7; 7 bases are shared with TRBD1. The CDR3 has 17 amino acids. Trimming removed 0 bases from V and 2 bases from J; junction bases left unmatched: 10. CDR1 is SGHVS and CDR2 is FQNEAQ in the germline V gene. In nucleotides, the CDR3 is TGTGCCAGCAGCTTAGCCGCAAGGGACAGCTTCCCCTACGAGCAGTACTTC. It is translated as CASSLAARDSFPYEQYF.

Many counts were recorded for this clonotype. V gene TRBV5-6 combines with J gene TRBJ2-3; 10 bases match TRBD2. The trim removed 4 bases at V and 3 bases at J, leaving 8 bases unmatched. CDR3 length equals 16 residues. Germline assignment: CDR1 SGHDT and CDR2 YYEEEE. This chain's CDR3 is CASSPRAGGFTDTQYF. The CDR3 region has the DNA TGTGCCAGCAGCCCTCGAGCGGGGGGGTTTACAGATACGCAGTATTTT.